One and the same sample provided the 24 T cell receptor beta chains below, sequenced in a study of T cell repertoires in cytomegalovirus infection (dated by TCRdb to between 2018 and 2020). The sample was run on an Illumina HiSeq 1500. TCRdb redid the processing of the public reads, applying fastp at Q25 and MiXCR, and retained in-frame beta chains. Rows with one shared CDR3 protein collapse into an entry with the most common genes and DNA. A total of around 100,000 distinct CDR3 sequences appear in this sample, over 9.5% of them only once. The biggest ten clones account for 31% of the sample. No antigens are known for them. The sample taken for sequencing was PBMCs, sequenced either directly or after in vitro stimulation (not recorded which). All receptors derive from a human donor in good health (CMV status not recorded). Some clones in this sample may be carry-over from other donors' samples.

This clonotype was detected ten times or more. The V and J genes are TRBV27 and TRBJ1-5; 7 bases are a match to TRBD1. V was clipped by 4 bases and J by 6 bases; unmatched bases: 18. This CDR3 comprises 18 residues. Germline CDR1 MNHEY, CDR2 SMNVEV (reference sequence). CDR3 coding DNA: TGTGCCAGCAGTTCTCTCTCGACAGGGTTATTATCGAGTCAGCCCCAGCATTTT. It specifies CASSSLSTGLLSSQPQHF.

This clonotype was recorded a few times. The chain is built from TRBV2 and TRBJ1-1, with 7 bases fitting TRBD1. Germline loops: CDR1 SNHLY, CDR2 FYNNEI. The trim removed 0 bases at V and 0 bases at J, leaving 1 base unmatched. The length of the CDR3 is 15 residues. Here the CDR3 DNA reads TGTGCCAGCAGTGAAGCGACAGGGCTGAACACTGAAGCTTTCTTT. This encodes CASSEATGLNTEAFF.

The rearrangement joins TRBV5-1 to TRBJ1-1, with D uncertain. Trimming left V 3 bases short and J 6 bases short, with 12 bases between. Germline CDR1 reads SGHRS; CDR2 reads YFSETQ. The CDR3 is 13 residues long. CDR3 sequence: CASSSEGISEAFF. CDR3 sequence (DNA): TGCGCCAGCAGCTCTGAAGGGATTTCTGAAGCTTTCTTT.

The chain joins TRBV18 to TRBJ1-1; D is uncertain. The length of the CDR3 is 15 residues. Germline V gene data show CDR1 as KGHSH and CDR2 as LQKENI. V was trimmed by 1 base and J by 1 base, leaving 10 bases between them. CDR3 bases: TGTGCCAGCTCACCACTTTCTAAACCGAACACTGAAGCTTTCTTT. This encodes CASSPLSKPNTEAFF. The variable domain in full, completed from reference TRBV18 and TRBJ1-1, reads NAGVMQNPRHLVRRRGQEARLRCSPMKGHSHVYWYRQLPEEGLKFMVYLQKENIIDESGMPKERFSAEFPKEGPSILRIQQVVRGDSAAYFCASSPLSKPNTEAFFGQGTRLTVV.

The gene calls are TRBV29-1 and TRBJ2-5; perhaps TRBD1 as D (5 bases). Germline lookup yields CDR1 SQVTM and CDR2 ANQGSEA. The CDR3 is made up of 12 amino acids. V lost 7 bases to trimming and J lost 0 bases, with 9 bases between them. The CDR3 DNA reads TGCAGCGCGGACACCTACCAAGAGACCCAGTACTTC. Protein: CSADTYQETQYF. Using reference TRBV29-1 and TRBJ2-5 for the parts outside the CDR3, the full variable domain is SAVISQKPSRDICQRGTSLTIQCQVDSQVTMMFWYRQQPGQSLTLIATANQGSEATYESGFVIDKFPISRPNLTFSTLTVSNMSPEDSSIYLCSADTYQETQYFGPGTRLLVL.

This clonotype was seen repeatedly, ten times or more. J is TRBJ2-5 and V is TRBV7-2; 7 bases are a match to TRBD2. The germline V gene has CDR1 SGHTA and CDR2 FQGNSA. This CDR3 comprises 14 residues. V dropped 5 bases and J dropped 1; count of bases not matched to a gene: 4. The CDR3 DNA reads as TGTGCCAGCAGCGCTAGCGGATTCCAAGAGACCCAGTACTTC. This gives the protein CASSASGFQETQYF.

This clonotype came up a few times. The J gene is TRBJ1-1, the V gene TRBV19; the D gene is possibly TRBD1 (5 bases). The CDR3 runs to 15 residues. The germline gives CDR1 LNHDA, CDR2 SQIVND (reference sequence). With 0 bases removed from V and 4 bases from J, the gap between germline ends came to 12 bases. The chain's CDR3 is CASSIDPGKGTEAFF. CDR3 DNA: TGTGCCAGTAGTATAGATCCAGGGAAGGGCACTGAAGCTTTCTTT.

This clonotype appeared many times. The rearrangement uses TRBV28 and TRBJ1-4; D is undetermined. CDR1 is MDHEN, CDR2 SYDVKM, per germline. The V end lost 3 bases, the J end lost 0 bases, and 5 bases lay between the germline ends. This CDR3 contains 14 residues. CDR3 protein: CASSFRATNEKLFF. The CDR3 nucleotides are TGTGCCAGCAGTTTCAGAGCAACTAATGAAAAACTGTTTTTT.

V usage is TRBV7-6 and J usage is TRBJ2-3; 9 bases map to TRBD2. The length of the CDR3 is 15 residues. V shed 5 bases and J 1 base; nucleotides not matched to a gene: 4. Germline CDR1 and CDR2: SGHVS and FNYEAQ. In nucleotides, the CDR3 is TGTGCCAGCAGCATTCAGCGGGGGGGCACAGATACGCAGTATTTT. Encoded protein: CASSIQRGGTDTQYF.

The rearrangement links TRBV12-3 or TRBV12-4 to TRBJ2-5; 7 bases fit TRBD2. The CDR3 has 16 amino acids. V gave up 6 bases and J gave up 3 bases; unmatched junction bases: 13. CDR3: CASRGSGGRAEETQYF. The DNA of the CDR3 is TGTGCCAGCAGGGGTTCTGGTGGGAGGGCCGAAGAGACCCAGTACTTC.

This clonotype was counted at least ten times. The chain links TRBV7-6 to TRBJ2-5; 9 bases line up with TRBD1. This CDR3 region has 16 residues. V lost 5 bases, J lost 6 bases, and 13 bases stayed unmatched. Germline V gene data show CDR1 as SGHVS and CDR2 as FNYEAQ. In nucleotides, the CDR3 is TGTGCCAGCAGCCCTCTACAAGGGACAGGGAGGAAGACCCAGTACTTC. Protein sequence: CASSPLQGTGRKTQYF.

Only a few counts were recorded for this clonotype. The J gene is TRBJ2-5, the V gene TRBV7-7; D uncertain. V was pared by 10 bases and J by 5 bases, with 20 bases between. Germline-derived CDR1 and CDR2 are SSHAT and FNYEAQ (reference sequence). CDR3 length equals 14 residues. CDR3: CATTQRISVETQYF. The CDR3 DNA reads TGTGCCACCACCCAACGGATCTCTGTGGAGACCCAGTACTTC. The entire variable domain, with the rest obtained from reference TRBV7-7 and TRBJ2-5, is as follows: GAGVSQSPRYKVTKRGQDVTLRCDPISSHATLYWYQQALGQGPEFLTYFNYEAQPDKSGLPSDRFSAERPEGSISTLTIQRTEQRDSAMYRCATTQRISVETQYFGPGTRLLVL.

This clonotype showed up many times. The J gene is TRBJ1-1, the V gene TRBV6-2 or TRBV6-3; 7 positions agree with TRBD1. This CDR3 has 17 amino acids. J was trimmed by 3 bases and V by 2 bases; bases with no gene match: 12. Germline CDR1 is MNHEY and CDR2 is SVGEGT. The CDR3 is CASSYALQGTRDTEAFF. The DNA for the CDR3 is TGTGCCAGCAGTTACGCTCTACAGGGGACCCGGGACACTGAAGCTTTCTTT.

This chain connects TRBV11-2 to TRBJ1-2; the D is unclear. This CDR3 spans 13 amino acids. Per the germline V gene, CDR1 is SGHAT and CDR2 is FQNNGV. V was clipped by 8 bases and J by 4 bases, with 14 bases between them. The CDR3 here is CASGRVGGYGYTF. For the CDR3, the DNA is TGTGCCAGCGGAAGGGTAGGAGGCTATGGCTACACCTTC.

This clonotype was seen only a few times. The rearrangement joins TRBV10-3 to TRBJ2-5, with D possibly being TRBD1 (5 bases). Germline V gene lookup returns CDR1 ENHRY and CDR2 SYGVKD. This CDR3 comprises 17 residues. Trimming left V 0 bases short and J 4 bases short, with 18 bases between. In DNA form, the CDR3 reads TGTGCCATCAGTGAGTCGCCCCCTTGGGGCAGGATAGAGACCCAGTACTTC. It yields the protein CAISESPPWGRIETQYF.

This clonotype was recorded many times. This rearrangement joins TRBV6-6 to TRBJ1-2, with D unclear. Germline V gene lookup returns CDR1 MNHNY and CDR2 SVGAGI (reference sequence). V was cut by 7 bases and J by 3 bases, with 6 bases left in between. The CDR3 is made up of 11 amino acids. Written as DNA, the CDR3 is TGTGCCAGCACCCAGTACTATGGCTACACCTTC. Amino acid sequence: CASTQYYGYTF.

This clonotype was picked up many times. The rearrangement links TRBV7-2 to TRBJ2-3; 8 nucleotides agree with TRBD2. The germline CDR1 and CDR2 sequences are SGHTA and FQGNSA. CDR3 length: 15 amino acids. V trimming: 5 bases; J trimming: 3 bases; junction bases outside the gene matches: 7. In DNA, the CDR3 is TGTGCCAGCAGCAAAGTAGCGGGAAGGACAGATACGCAGTATTTT. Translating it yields CASSKVAGRTDTQYF.

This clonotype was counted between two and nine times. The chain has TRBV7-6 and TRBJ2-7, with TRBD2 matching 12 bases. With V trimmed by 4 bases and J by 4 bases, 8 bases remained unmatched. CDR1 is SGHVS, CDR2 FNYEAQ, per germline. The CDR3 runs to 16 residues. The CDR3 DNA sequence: TGTGCCAGCAGCTCAGGGCTAGCGGGGGGGGCATACGAGCAGTACTTC. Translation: CASSSGLAGGAYEQYF.

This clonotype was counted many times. CDR3 residues: CASSGGTSGSYEQFF. The CDR3 DNA follows: TGTGCCAGCAGCGGGGGGACTAGCGGGAGCTATGAGCAGTTCTTC. The chain recombines TRBV7-2 with TRBJ2-1; 14 bases are shared with TRBD2. CDR1 is SGHTA and CDR2 is FQGNSA in the germline V gene. This CDR3 spans 15 amino acids. J gave up 8 bases and V 5 bases, and 5 bases lay outside the gene matches. The full variable domain, its missing parts supplied by reference TRBV7-2 and TRBJ2-1, is GAGVSQSPSNKVTEKGKDVELRCDPISGHTALYWYRQSLGQGLEFLIYFQGNSAPDKSGLPSDRFSAERTGGSVSTLTIQRTQQEDSAVYLCASSGGTSGSYEQFFGPGTRLTVL.

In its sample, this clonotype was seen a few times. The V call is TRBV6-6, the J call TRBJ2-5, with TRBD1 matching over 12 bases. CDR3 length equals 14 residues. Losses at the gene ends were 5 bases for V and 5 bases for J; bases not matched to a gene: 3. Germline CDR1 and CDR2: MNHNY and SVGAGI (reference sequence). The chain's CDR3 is CASSGTGGYETQYF. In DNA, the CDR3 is TGTGCCAGCAGTGGGACAGGGGGCTACGAGACCCAGTACTTC.

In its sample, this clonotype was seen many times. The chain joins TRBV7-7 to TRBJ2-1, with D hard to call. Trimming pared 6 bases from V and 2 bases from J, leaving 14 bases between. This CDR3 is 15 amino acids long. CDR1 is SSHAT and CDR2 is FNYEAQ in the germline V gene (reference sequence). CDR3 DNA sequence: TGTGCCAGCAGTTACGCACTGGCCCCCTACAATGAGCAGTTCTTC. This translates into CASSYALAPYNEQFF.

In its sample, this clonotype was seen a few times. The CDR3 DNA reads as TGTGCCAGCAGCCTGGGACTAGCGGGAGAGGGTAGCGGGGAGCTGTTTTTT. It specifies CASSLGLAGEGSGELFF. The chain has TRBV12-3 or TRBV12-4 and TRBJ2-2, with 14 bases identical to TRBD2. The ends lost 6 bases at V and 7 bases at J; junction bases unmatched: 10. The CDR3 has 17 residues.

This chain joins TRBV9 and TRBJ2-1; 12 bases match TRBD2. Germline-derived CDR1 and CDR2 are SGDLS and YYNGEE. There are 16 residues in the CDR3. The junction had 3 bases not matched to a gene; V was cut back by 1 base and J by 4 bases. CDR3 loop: CASSVRTSGIYNEQFF. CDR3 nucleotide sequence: TGTGCCAGCAGCGTAAGGACTAGCGGGATATACAATGAGCAGTTCTTC. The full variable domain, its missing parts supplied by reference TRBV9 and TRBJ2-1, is DSGVTQTPKHLITATGQRVTLRCSPRSGDLSVYWYQQSLDQGLQFLIQYYNGEERAKGNILERFSAQQFPDLHSELNLSSLELGDSALYFCASSVRTSGIYNEQFFGPGTRLTVL.

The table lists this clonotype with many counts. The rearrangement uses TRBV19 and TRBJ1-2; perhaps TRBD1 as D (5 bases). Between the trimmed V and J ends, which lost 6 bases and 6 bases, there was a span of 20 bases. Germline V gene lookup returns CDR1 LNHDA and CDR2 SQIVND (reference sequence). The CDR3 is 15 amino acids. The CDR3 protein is CASRPRGGDRHGYTF. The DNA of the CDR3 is TGTGCCAGTAGGCCACGGGGAGGGGATCGGCATGGCTACACCTTC.